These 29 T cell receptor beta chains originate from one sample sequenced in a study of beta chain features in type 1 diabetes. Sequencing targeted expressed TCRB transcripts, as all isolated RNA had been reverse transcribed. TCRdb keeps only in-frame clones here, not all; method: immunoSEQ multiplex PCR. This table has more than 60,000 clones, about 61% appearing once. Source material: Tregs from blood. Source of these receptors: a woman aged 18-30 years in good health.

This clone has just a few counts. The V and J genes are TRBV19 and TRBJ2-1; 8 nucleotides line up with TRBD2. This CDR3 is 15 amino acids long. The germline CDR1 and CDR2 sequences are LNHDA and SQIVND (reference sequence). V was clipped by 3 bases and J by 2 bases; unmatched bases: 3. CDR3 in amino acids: CASSISGGPYNEQFF. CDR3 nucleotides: TGTGCCAGTAGTATCTCGGGGGGGCCCTACAATGAGCAGTTCTTC.

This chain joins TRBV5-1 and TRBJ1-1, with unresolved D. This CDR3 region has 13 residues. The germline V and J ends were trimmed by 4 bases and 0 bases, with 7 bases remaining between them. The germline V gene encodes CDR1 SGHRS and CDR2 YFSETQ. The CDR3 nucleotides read TGCGCCAGCAGCCCCCTTATGAACACTGAAGCTTTCTTT. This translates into CASSPLMNTEAFF.

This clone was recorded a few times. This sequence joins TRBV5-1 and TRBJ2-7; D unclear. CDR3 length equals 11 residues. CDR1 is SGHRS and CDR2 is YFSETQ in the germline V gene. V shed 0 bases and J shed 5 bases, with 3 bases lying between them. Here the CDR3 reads CASSLADEQYF. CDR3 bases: TGCGCCAGCAGCTTGGCCGACGAGCAGTACTTC.

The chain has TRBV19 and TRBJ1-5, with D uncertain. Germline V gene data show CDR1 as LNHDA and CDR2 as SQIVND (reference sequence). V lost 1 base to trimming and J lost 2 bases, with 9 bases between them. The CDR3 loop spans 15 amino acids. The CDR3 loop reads CASSIAGYGNQPQHF. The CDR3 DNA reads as TGTGCCAGTAGTATAGCAGGTTACGGCAATCAGCCCCAGCATTTT.

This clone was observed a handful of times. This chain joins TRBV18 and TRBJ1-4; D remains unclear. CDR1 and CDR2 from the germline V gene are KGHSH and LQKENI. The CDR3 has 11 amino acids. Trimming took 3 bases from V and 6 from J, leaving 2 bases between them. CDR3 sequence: CASSPDEKLFF. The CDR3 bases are TGTGCCAGCTCACCCGATGAAAAACTGTTTTTT. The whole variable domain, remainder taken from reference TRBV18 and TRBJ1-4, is NAGVMQNPRHLVRRRGQEARLRCSPMKGHSHVYWYRQLPEEGLKFMVYLQKENIIDESGMPKERFSAEFPKEGPSILRIQQVVRGDSAAYFCASSPDEKLFFGSGTQLSVL.

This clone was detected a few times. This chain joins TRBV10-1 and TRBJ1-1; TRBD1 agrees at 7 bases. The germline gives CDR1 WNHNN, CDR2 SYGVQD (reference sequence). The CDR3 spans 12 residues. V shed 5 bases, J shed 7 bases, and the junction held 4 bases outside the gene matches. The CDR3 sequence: CASSRQGGEAFF. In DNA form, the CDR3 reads TGCGCCAGCAGTCGACAGGGAGGTGAAGCTTTCTTT.

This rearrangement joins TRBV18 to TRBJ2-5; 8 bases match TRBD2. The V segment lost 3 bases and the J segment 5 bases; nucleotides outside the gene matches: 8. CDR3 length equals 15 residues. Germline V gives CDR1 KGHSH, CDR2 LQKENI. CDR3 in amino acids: CASSPSSGAAETQYF. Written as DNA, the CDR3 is TGTGCCAGCTCACCGAGTAGCGGGGCGGCTGAGACCCAGTACTTC.

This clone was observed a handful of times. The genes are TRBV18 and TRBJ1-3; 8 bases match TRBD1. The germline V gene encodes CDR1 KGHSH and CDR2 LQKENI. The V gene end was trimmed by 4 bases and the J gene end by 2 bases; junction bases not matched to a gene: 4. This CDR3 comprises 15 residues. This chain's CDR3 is CASSLTGGTGNTIYF. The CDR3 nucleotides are TGTGCCAGCTCACTAACAGGGGGAACTGGAAACACCATATATTTT.

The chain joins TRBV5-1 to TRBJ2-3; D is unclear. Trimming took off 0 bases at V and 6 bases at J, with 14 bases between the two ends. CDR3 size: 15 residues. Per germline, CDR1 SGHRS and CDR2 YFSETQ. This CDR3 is CASSLAVIEPDTQYF. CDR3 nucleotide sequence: TGCGCCAGCAGCTTGGCCGTGATAGAGCCGGATACGCAGTATTTT.

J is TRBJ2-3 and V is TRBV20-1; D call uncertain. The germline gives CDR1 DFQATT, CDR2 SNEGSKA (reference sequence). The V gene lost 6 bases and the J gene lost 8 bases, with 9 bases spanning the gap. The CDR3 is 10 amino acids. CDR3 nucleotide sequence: TGCAGTGCGAACCAAGCTACGCAGTATTTT. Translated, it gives CSANQATQYF.

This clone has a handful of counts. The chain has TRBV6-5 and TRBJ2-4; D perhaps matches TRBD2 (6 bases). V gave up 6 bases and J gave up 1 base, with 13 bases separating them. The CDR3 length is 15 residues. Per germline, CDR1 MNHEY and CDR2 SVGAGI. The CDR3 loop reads CASSEVGGAKNIQYF. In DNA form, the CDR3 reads TGTGCCAGCAGCGAGGTTGGAGGGGCCAAAAACATTCAGTACTTC.

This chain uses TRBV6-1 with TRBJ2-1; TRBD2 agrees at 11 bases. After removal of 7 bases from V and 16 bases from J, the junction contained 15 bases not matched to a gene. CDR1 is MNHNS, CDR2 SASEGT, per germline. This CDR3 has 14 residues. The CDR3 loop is CASKSMLAGGQGFF. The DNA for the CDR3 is TGTGCCAGCAAAAGTATGCTAGCGGGAGGTCAGGGATTCTTC.

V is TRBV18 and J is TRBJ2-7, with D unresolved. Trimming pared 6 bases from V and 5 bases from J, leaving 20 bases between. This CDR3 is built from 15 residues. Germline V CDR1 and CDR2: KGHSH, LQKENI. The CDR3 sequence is CASSLAVRPDHEQYF. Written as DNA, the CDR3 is TGTGCCAGCTCCCTGGCGGTGAGGCCCGATCACGAGCAGTACTTC. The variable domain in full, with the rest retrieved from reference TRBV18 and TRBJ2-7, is NAGVMQNPRHLVRRRGQEARLRCSPMKGHSHVYWYRQLPEEGLKFMVYLQKENIIDESGMPKERFSAEFPKEGPSILRIQQVVRGDSAAYFCASSLAVRPDHEQYFGPGTRLTVT.

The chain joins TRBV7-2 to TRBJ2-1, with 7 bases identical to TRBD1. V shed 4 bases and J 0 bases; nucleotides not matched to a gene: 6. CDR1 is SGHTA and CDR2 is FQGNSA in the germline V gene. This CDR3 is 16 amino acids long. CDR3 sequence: CASSSQGVSSYNEQFF. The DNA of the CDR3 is TGTGCCAGCAGCTCCCAGGGGGTCTCCTCCTACAATGAGCAGTTCTTC.

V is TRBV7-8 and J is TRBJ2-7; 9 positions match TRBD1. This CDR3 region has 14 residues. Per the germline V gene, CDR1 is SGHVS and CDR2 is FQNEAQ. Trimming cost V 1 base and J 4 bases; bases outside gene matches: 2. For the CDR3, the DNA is TGTGCCAGCAGCTTAGTGGGACAGGGATACGAGCAGTACTTC. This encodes CASSLVGQGYEQYF.

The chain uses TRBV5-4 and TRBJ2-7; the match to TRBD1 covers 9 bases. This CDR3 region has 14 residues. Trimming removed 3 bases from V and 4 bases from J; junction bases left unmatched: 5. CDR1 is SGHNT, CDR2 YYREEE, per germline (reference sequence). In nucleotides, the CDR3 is TGTGCCAGCAGCTCGTCCGGGACAGGGTACGAGCAGTACTTC. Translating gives CASSSSGTGYEQYF.

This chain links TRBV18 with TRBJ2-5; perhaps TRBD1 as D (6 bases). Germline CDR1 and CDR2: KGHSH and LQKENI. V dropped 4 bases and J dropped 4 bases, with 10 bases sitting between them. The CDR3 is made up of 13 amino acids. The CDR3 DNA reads TGTGCCAGCTCACGCGGCAGGGGAGAGACCCAGTACTTC. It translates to CASSRGRGETQYF.

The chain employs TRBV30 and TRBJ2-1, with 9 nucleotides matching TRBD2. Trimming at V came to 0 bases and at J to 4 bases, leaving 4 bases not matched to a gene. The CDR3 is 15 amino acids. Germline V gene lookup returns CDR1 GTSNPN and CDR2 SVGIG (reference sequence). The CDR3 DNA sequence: TGTGCCTGGAGTGTAGGGACTAGCAGTTACAATGAGCAGTTCTTC. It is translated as CAWSVGTSSYNEQFF. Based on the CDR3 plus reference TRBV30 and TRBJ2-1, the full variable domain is SQTIHQWPATLVQPVGSPLSLECTVEGTSNPNLYWYRQAAGRGLQLLFYSVGIGQISSEVPQNLSASRPQDRQFILSSKKLLLSDSGFYLCAWSVGTSSYNEQFFGPGTRLTVL.

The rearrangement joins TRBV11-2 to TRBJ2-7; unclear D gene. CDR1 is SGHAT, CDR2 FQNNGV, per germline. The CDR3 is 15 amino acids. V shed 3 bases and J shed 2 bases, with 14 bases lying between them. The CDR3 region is CASSLSHSSTYEQYF. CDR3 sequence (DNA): TGTGCCAGCAGCTTGTCGCACAGTTCCACCTACGAGCAGTACTTC.

Written as DNA, the CDR3 is TGTGCCAGCAGCCAGACTAGTAGCGTCTACGAGCAGTACTTC. It codes for CASSQTSSVYEQYF. This chain joins TRBV7-2 and TRBJ2-5, with a weak D call TRBD2 (6 bases). Judging by the DNA end, TRBJ2-7 fits better; the J call may be wrong. The length of the CDR3 is 14 residues. Germline V gene lookup returns CDR1 SGHTA and CDR2 FQGNSA.

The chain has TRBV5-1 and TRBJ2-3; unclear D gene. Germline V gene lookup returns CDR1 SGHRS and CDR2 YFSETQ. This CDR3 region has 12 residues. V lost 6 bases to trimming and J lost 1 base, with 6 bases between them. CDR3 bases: TGCGCCAGCACGGTCGGCACAGATACGCAGTATTTT. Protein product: CASTVGTDTQYF. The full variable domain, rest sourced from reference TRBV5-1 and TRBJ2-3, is KAGVTQTPRYLIKTRGQQVTLSCSPISGHRSVSWYQQTPGQGLQFLFEYFSETQRNKGNFPGRFSGRQFSNSRSEMNVSTLELGDSALYLCASTVGTDTQYFGPGTRLTVL.

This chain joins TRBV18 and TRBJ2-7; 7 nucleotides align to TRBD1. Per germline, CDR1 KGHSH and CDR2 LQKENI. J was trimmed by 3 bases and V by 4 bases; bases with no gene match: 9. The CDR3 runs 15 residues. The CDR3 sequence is CASSLRQGEGYEQYF. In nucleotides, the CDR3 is TGTGCCAGCTCACTTCGACAGGGAGAAGGCTACGAGCAGTACTTC. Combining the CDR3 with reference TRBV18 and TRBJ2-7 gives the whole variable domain NAGVMQNPRHLVRRRGQEARLRCSPMKGHSHVYWYRQLPEEGLKFMVYLQKENIIDESGMPKERFSAEFPKEGPSILRIQQVVRGDSAAYFCASSLRQGEGYEQYFGPGTRLTVT.

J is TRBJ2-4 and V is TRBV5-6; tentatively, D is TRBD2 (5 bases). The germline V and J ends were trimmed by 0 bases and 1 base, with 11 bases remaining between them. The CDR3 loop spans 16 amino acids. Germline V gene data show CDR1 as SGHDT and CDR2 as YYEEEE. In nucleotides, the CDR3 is TGTGCCAGCAGCTTGGTCGGCGAGCGGGCCAAAAACATTCAGTACTTC. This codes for CASSLVGERAKNIQYF. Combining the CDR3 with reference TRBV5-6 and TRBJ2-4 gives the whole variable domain DAGVTQSPTHLIKTRGQQVTLRCSPKSGHDTVSWYQQALGQGPQFIFQYYEEEERQRGNFPDRFSGHQFPNYSSELNVNALLLGDSALYLCASSLVGERAKNIQYFGAGTRLSVL.

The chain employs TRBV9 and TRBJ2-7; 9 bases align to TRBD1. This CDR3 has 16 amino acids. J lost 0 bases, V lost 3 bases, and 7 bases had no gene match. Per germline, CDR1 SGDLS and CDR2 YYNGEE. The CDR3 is CASSAPRDRDSYEQYF. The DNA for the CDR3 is TGTGCCAGCAGCGCCCCCCGGGACAGGGACTCCTACGAGCAGTACTTC.

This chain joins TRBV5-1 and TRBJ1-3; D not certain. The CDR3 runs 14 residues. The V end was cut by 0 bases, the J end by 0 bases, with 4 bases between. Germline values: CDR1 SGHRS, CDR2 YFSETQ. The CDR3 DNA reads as TGCGCCAGCAGCTTGGGACTCTCTGGAAACACCATATATTTT. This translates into CASSLGLSGNTIYF.

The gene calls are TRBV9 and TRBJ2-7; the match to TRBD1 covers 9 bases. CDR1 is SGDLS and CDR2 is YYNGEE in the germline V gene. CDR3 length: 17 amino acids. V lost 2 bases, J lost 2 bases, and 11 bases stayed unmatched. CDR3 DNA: TGTGCCAGCAGCGTTCGTCGGGGGACAGGGCTAACCTACGAGCAGTACTTC. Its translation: CASSVRRGTGLTYEQYF.

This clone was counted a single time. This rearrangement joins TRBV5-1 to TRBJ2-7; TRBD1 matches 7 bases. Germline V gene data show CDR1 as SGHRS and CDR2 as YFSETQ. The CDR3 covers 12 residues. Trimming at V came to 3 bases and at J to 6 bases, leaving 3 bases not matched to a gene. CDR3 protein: CASSSQGSEQYF. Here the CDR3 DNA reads TGCGCCAGCAGCTCACAGGGGAGCGAGCAGTACTTC.

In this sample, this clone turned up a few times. Here the CDR3 reads CSVGTRGTYNEQFF. In DNA, the CDR3 is TGCAGCGTCGGGACTAGGGGGACCTACAATGAGCAGTTCTTC. The rearrangement joins TRBV29-1 to TRBJ2-1; 8 nucleotides line up with TRBD2. In germline, CDR1 is SQVTM, CDR2 ANQGSEA. V lost 6 bases to trimming and J lost 2 bases; unmatched junction nucleotides: 6. The CDR3 consists of 14 residues.

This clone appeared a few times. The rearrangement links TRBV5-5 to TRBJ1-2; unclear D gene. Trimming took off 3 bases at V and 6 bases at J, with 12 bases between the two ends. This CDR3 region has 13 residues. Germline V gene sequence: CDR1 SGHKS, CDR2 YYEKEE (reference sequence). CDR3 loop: CASSSRAGDGYTF. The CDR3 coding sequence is TGTGCCAGCAGCTCCCGGGCCGGGGATGGCTACACCTTC.